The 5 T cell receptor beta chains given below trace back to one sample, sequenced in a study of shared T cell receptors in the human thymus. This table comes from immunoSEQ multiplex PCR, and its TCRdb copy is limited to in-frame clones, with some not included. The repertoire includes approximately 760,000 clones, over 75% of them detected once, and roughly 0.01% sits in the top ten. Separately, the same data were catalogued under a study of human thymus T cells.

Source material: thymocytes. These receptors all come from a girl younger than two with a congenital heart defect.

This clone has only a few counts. The CDR3 sequence: CASSLAIGVRGYGYTF. CDR3 sequence (DNA): TGTGCCAGCAGCTTAGCGATCGGAGTCAGGGGCTATGGCTACACCTTC. The chain has TRBV7-9 and TRBJ1-2, with a weak D call TRBD1 (6 bases). Germline CDR1 is SEHNR and CDR2 is FQNEAQ (reference sequence). There are 16 residues in the CDR3. V lost 0 bases, J lost 4 bases, and 15 bases lay in between.

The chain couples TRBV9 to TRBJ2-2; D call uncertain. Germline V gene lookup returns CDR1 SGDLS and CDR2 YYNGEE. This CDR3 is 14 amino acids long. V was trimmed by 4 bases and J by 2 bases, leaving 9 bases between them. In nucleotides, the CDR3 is TGTGCCAGCAGCACCCCGGTAAACACCGGGGAGCTGTTTTTT. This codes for CASSTPVNTGELFF.

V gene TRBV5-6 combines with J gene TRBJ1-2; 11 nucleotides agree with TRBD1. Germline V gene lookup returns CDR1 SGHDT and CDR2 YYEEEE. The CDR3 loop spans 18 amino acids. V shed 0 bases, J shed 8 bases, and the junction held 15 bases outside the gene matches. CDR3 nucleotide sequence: TGTGCCAGCAGCTTGGTGTATGGACAGGGGGCGAAGACGGGGGGCTACACCTTC. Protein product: CASSLVYGQGAKTGGYTF.

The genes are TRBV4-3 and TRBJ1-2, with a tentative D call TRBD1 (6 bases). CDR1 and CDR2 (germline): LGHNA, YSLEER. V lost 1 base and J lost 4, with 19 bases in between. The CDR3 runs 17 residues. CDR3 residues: CASSQGLQVTGIYGYTF. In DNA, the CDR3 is TGCGCCAGCAGCCAAGGTTTACAGGTTACAGGGATCTATGGCTACACCTTC.

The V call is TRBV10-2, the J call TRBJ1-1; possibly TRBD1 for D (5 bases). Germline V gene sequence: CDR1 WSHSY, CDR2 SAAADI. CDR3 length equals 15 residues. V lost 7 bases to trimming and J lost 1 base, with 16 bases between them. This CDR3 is CASKGHLAGNTEAFF. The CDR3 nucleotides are TGCGCCAGCAAAGGACATTTAGCGGGGAACACTGAAGCTTTCTTT.